The rows below give T cell receptor beta chains drawn from one sample of a study of identical twins. TCRdb called the 5' RACE reads again in MiXCR, with one record for every CDR3 protein. The sample has 500,000 to 650,000 distinct CDR3 sequences; 7.1% are singletons. These sequences were also reported in another study, on yellow fever vaccine responses in identical twins.

Source material: PBMCs. Receptor source: a woman younger than 35 in good health. The CDR3 runs from the conserved cysteine through the conserved F or W. The D gene is left open where the match is weak. Not every row has a clone size; where given, it reads once, few, many or a size class.

clone size,J gene,V gene,D gene,CDR3 DNA,CDR3 protein
many,TRBJ2-1,TRBV5-1,TRBD1,TGTGCCAGCAGTGGAGGACAGGGCTACAATGAGCAGTTCTTC,CASSGGQGYNEQFF
.,TRBJ2-5,TRBV27,.,TGTGCCAGCAGTCCACGGAGGGGGATACAAGAGACCCAGTACTTC,CASSPRRGIQETQYF
few,TRBJ2-3,TRBV5-1,.,TGCGCCAGCAGCTTGGGTGCGAGACAACGCACAGATACGCAGTATTTT,CASSLGARQRTDTQYF
few,TRBJ1-1,TRBV6-5,.,TGTGCCAGCAGTTACGGTCGATCCGGGAACACTGAAGCTTTCTTT,CASSYGRSGNTEAFF
.,TRBJ2-1,TRBV29-1,TRBD2,TGCAGCGTTGTGGCGGGGGATATCTACAATGAGCAGTTCTTC,CSVVAGDIYNEQFF
few,TRBJ2-1,TRBV4-1,.,TGCGCCAGCAGCCAAGAATGGCGGGATGAGCAGTTCTTC,CASSQEWRDEQFF
few,TRBJ2-4,TRBV7-8,.,TGTGCCAGCAGCCAGGGACTGTTAGCCAAAAACATTCAGTACTTC,CASSQGLLAKNIQYF
.,TRBJ1-1,TRBV20-1,TRBD1,TGCAGTGCTATCCTGGGACAGGGTGAAATTCGAGCTTTCTTT,CSAILGQGEIRAFF
.,TRBJ2-5,TRBV24-1,TRBD1,TGTGCCACCAGTGAATGGGACAGGGGAGAAGAGACCCAGTACTTC,CATSEWDRGEETQYF
many,TRBJ1-6,TRBV27,.,TGTGCCAGCAGTCAACAGGGTAGTAATTCACCCCTCCACTTT,CASSQQGSNSPLHF
few,TRBJ2-3,TRBV12-3/TRBV12-4,.,TGTGCCAGCAGTTCACAACCTCGGGCCCAGGGGCCAGATACGCAGTATTTT,CASSSQPRAQGPDTQYF
few,TRBJ2-7,TRBV7-8,.,TGTGCCAGCAGCCCCGTGGAGGACTACGAGCAGTACTTC,CASSPVEDYEQYF
.,TRBJ2-1,TRBV12-3/TRBV12-4,TRBD2,TGTGCCAGCAGTTTAGCGCGGACTAGCGGGAAAAGCTCCTACAATGAGCAGTTCTTC,CASSLARTSGKSSYNEQFF
.,TRBJ2-2,TRBV29-1,.,TGCAGCGTTGTCCTAGCAACCGGGGAGCTGTTTTTT,CSVVLATGELFF
few,TRBJ2-7,TRBV10-3,TRBD2,TGTGCCATCAGGCACACTAGCGGGGGCTCCTACGAGCAGTACTTC,CAIRHTSGGSYEQYF
.,TRBJ2-7,TRBV28,TRBD2,TGTGCCAGCAGTTTTCACCCCAGTGCCACGGGACTAGCGGGATTGGGGCAGTACTTC,CASSFHPSATGLAGLGQYF
many,TRBJ1-1,TRBV6-5,.,TGTGCCAGCAGTTACGAGCGAGACACTGAAGCTTTCTTT,CASSYERDTEAFF
many,TRBJ1-1,TRBV5-1,TRBD1,TGCGCCAGCAACCAGGGGGGGGCGAACACTGAAGCTTTCTTT,CASNQGGANTEAFF
few,TRBJ2-5,TRBV7-2,TRBD2,TGTGCCAGCAGCTTACGAGCGGGAGGGAGCCAAGAGACCCAGTACTTC,CASSLRAGGSQETQYF
.,TRBJ2-7,TRBV9,TRBD2,TGTGCCAGCAGCCCAAGACCACTAGCGGGAGGGTTCGAGCAGTACTTC,CASSPRPLAGGFEQYF
.,TRBJ2-4,TRBV6-5,.,TGTGCCAGCAGTTACTCTTTCGGGTCAGCCAAAAACATTCAGTACTTC,CASSYSFGSAKNIQYF
few,TRBJ2-5,TRBV4-1,TRBD2,TGCGCCAGCAGCCAAGTCGGGACTAGCGGCCGTCAGACCCAGTACTTC,CASSQVGTSGRQTQYF
.,TRBJ2-1,TRBV15,TRBD2,TGTGCCACCAGCAGAGGGCGGGGGGGCGACAATGAGCAGTTCTTC,CATSRGRGGDNEQFF
.,TRBJ2-7,TRBV12-3/TRBV12-4,TRBD2,TGTGCCAGCACCTCGGGACTAGCGGGTTACGAGCAGTACTTC,CASTSGLAGYEQYF
.,TRBJ2-4,TRBV24-1,.,TGTGCCACCAGTGATCCCGGGGCGGTTGGCAAAAACATTCAGTACTTC,CATSDPGAVGKNIQYF
many,TRBJ2-5,TRBV3-1,.,TGTGCCAGCAGCCAAGAATCGGGCAGACCGAAACAAGAGACCCAGTACTTC,CASSQESGRPKQETQYF
many,TRBJ1-2,TRBV12-3/TRBV12-4,.,TGTGCCAGCACTCCCTCGGGCGTCTATGGCTACACCTTC,CASTPSGVYGYTF
many,TRBJ2-7,TRBV9,TRBD2,TGTGCCAGCAGCGCCGGGGACTACAGCTACGAGCAGTACTTC,CASSAGDYSYEQYF
many,TRBJ1-1,TRBV4-1,TRBD1,TGCGCCAGCAGCAGGGACTTCGGGACAGGGGTTTCGAAAACTGAAGCTTTCTTT,CASSRDFGTGVSKTEAFF
.,TRBJ2-3,TRBV29-1,.,TGCAGCGTTGAAGGGGGGGATTCTAGCACAGATACGCAGTATTTT,CSVEGGDSSTDTQYF
.,TRBJ2-2,TRBV5-6,.,TGTGCCAGCAGCTTCCAGGTCCCTAACACCGGGGAGCTGTTTTTT,CASSFQVPNTGELFF
few,TRBJ2-5,TRBV10-2,TRBD1,TGCGCCAGCAGTGACCCATTGACAGGGCAGAGAGAGACCCAGTACTTC,CASSDPLTGQRETQYF
few,TRBJ2-1,TRBV12-3/TRBV12-4,.,TGTGCCAGCGCGACTGGGGGGCACAATGAGCAGTTCTTC,CASATGGHNEQFF
.,TRBJ2-1,TRBV10-3,.,TGTGCCATCGGGCCTTACGGGAGCCGGGAGAATGAGCAGTTCTTC,CAIGPYGSRENEQFF
few,TRBJ1-1,TRBV29-1,.,TGCAGCGTACAGGGACGGGCGAACACTGAAGCTTTCTTT,CSVQGRANTEAFF
many,TRBJ2-1,TRBV7-9,TRBD2,TGTGCCAGCAGCTTCCGTCGACTAGCGGGAGCGTACAATGAGCAGTTCTTC,CASSFRRLAGAYNEQFF
once,TRBJ2-7,TRBV20-1,TRBD2,TGCTGTGCCGAGACTATTACCGGGACTAGCGGCGTTCCCTACGAGCAGTACTTC,CCAETITGTSGVPYEQYF
many,TRBJ1-1,TRBV5-1,TRBD1,TGCGCCAGCAGCCCCTCCGGACAGGGAGAGACTGAAGCTTTCTTT,CASSPSGQGETEAFF
many,TRBJ2-3,TRBV12-3/TRBV12-4,.,TGTGCCAGCAGTTTAGTGACTTACACAGATACGCAGTATTTT,CASSLVTYTDTQYF
many,TRBJ1-2,TRBV5-1,TRBD1,TGCGCCAGCAGCTCATCGACAGGGTACTTCTATGGCTACACCTTC,CASSSSTGYFYGYTF
many,TRBJ2-3,TRBV5-1,TRBD2,TGCGCCAGCAGCATTCGACTAGCGGCTAGCACAGATACGCAGTATTTT,CASSIRLAASTDTQYF
many,TRBJ1-2,TRBV5-6,.,TGTGCCAGCACCTTAGGTGTCCGAGAATCTTATGGCTACACCTTC,CASTLGVRESYGYTF
few,TRBJ2-2,TRBV20-1,.,TGCAGTGCAACGGACAGCGGCACCGGGGAGCTGTTTTTT,CSATDSGTGELFF
.,TRBJ2-5,TRBV7-9,.,TGTGCCAGCAGCCCGACGGCGATGTCGGAGACCCAGTACTTC,CASSPTAMSETQYF
few,TRBJ2-1,TRBV20-1,TRBD2,TGCAGTGCTACGGGGGGACTAGGAGTTCACTACAATGAGCAGTTCTTC,CSATGGLGVHYNEQFF